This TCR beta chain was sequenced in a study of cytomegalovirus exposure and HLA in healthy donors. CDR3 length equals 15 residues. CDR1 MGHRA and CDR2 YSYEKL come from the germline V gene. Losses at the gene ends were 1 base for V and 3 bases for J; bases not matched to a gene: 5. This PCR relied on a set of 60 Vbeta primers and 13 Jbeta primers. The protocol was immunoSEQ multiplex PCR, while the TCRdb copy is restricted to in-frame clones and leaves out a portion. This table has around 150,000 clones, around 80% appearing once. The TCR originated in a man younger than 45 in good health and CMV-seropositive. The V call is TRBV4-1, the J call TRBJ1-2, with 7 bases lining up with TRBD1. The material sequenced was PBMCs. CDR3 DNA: TGCGCCAGCAGCCAAGGGTGGCAGGGGGACTATGGCTACACCTTC. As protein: CASSQGWQGDYGYTF.